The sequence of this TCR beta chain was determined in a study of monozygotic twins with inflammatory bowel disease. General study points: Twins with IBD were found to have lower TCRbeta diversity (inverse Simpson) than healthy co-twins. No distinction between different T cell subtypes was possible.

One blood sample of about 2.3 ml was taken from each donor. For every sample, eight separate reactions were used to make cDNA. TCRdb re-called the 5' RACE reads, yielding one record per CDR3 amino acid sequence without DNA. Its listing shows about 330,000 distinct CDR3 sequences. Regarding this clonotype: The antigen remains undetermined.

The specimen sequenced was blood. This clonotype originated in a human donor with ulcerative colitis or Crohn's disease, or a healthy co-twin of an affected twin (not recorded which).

This CDR3 reads CASSFGDRGLEQYF. This sequence joins TRBV5-1 and TRBJ2-7; TCRdb picks TRBD1, but there is no DNA to check that call. The CDR3 is 14 residues long. Germline V gene data show CDR1 as SGHRS and CDR2 as YFSETQ. Supplemented by reference TRBV5-1 and TRBJ2-7, the full variable domain reads KAGVTQTPRYLIKTRGQQVTLSCSPISGHRSVSWYQQTPGQGLQFLFEYFSETQRNKGNFPGRFSGRQFSNSRSEMNVSTLELGDSALYLCASSFGDRGLEQYFGPGTRLTVT.